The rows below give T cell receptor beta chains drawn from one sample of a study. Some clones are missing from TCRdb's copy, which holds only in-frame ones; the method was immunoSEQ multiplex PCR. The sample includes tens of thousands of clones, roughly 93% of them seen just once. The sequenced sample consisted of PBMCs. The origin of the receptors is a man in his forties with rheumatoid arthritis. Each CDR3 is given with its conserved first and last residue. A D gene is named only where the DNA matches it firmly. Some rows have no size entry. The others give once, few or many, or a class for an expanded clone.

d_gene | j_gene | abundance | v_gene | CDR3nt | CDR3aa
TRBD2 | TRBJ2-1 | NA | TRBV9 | TGTGCCAGCAGCCCTAGCTTAGGTAGCGGGGGAGTCAATGAGCAGTTCTTC | CASSPSLGSGGVNEQFF
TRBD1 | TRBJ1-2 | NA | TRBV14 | TGTGCCAGCAGCCAACTGGACAGGGGTGGCGGCTACACCTTC | CASSQLDRGGGYTF
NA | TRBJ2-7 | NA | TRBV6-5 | TGTGCCAGCAGTTACGGCTCAGGGTACGAGCAGTACTTC | CASSYGSGYEQYF
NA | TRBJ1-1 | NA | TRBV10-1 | TGCGCCAGCAGTGAGTCGGTGCCGGGACGGTACACTGAAGCTTTCTTT | CASSESVPGRYTEAFF
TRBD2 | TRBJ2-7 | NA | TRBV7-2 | TGTGCCAGCAGCACCGGGACTAGCGGCTCCTACGAGCAGTACTTC | CASSTGTSGSYEQYF
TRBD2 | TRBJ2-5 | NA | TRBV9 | TGTGCCAGCAGCGTACAAACTAGCGGACTCCAAGAGACCCAGTACTTC | CASSVQTSGLQETQYF
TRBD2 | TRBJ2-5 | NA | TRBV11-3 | TGTGCCAGCAGCTCAGGGACTAGCTTAGGGGAGACCCAGTACTTC | CASSSGTSLGETQYF
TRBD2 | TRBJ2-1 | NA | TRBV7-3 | TGTGCCAGCAGCATGGGACTAGCGTATACAAGTGAGCAGTTCTTC | CASSMGLAYTSEQFF
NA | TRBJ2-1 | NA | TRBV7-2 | TGTGCCAGCACCCAAGGCTCGGCGAGCTACAATGAGCAGTTCTTC | CASTQGSASYNEQFF
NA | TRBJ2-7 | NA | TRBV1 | TGCACCAGCAGCCAAGATCGGCCCCTACGGGGCGGGGGATGCTACGAGCAGTACTTC | CTSSQDRPLRGGGCYEQYF
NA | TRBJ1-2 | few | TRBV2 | TGTGCCAGCAGTGAAGAGTCAGCCTTCTATGGCTACACCTTC | CASSEESAFYGYTF
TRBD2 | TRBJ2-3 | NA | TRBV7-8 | TGTGCCAGCAGCTTAGCGTCTAGCGGGAGGGCCTTTAGCACAGATACGCAGTATTTT | CASSLASSGRAFSTDTQYF
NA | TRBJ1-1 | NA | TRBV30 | TGTGCCTGGAGTTTGGACGGGAACACTGAAGCTTTCTTT | CAWSLDGNTEAFF